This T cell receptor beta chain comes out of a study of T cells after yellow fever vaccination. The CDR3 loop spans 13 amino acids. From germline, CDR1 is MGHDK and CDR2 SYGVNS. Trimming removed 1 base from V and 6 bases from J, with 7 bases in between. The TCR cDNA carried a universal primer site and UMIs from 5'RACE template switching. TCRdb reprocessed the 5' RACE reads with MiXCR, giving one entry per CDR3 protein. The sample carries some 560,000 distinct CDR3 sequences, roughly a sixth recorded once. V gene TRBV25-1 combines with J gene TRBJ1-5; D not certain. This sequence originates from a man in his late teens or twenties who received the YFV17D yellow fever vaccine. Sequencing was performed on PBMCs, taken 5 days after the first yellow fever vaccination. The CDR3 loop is CASSESGSQPQHF. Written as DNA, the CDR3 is TGTGCCAGCAGTGAATCGGGAAGTCAGCCCCAGCATTTT.